This TCR beta chain is drawn from a study of tissue T cells after allogeneic stem cell transplantation. The table came from immunoSEQ multiplex PCR; TCRdb's copy has only in-frame clones and leaves some out. The profile shows 1,800 or so clones, roughly half of them singletons. As regards this clone: Its target is unknown. A read error is the likely source, as a far larger clone sits one nucleotide away. Genes here carry mouse names. The read terminates 1 residue before the CDR3 end, so the remaining end is supplied by the germline J gene.

Germline loops: CDR1 SGHLS, CDR2 HYDKME. The CDR3 has 15 amino acids. Notes on the study in general: Limitations included a small, clinically heterogeneous cohort and limited sampling depth. In patients and mice, blood and spleen missed much of tissue repertoire. Across patients, clones rarely overlapped, yet motif clusters were shared tissue-specifically.

The time point is: mouse harvest day 14 after allogeneic transplant. Tail vein injection delivered 10^7 T-cell-depleted bone marrow cells and 10^6 splenic CD5+ T cells. B6 (H2b) cells into BALB/c (H2d) mice; tissues taken at day 7 or 14. Sequencing was done on a sample of gut tissue. This rearrangement joins TRBV12-2 to TRBJ2-7; TRBD2 aligns across 11 bases. The clonotype was recovered from a female BALB/c mouse given C57BL/6 T cells with graft-versus-host disease after an allogeneic hematopoietic cell transplant. The CDR3 bases that were read are TGTGCCCGCTCGCCGGACTGGGGGGCTTCCAATGAACAGTAC. Translated: CARSPDWGASNEQY. Given in full, the CDR3 is CARSPDWGASNEQYF.